What follows is one T cell receptor (beta chain) and its context. This entry comes from a study of T cells in Graves' hyperthyroidism and ophthalmopathy. J was trimmed by 2 bases and V by 1 base; bases with no gene match: 4. CDR3 size: 15 residues. Germline V gene data show CDR1 as DFQATT and CDR2 as SNEGSKA (reference sequence). RNA transcripts served as the template for amplifying TCR beta CDR3 regions. The TCR CDR3 first-round RT-PCR relied on the HTBI primer set. TCRdb re-analysed the multiplex PCR reads in MiXCR, keeping a single row per CDR3 protein. The table lists about 270,000 distinct CDR3 sequences, approximately 20% of them singletons.

V usage is TRBV20-1 and J usage is TRBJ2-4, with 8 bases matching TRBD2. This TCR was sampled from a young man with Graves' ophthalmopathy. Input material: blood. CDR3 sequence (DNA): TGCAGTGCTAGAGCACCTAGCGGGTCCAAAAACATTCAGTACTTC. Its protein is CSARAPSGSKNIQYF.